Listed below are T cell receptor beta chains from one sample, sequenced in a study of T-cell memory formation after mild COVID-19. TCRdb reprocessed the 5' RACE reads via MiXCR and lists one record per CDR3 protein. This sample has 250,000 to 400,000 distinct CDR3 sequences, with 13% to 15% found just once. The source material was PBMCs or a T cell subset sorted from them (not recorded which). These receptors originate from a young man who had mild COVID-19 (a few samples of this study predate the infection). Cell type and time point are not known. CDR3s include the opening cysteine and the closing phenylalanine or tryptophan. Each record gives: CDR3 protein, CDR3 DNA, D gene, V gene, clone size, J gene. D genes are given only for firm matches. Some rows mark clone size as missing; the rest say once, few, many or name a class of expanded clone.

CASSQGADSGNTIYF	TGCGCCAGCAGCCAGGGGGCCGACTCTGGAAACACCATATATTTT	.	TRBV4-3	few	TRBJ1-3
CASSRDSLSGANVLTF	TGTGCCAGCAGCCGGGACAGCCTCTCTGGGGCCAACGTCCTGACTTTC	TRBD1	TRBV7-3	.	TRBJ2-6
CASSVPLAGVDTQYF	TGTGCCAGCAGCGTACCCCTAGCGGGAGTAGATACGCAGTATTTT	TRBD2	TRBV12-3/TRBV12-4	.	TRBJ2-3
CASSLGQGNTIYF	TGCGCCAGCAGCTTGGGACAGGGAAACACCATATATTTT	.	TRBV5-1	.	TRBJ1-3
CASSPPGAGAQETQYF	TGTGCCAGCAGCCCTCCTGGGGCGGGAGCCCAAGAGACCCAGTACTTC	TRBD2	TRBV7-9	.	TRBJ2-5
CASSTASAGTGELFF	TGTGCCAGCAGTACTGCTAGCGCTGGCACCGGGGAGCTGTTTTTT	.	TRBV6-1	few	TRBJ2-2
CASSLVGGTGELFF	TGTGCCAGCAGCTTAGTTGGGGGCACCGGGGAGCTGTTTTTT	.	TRBV7-9	.	TRBJ2-2
CASTHVVSETGNTIYF	TGTGCCAGCACCCACGTCGTCAGTGAGACTGGAAACACCATATATTTT	.	TRBV2	.	TRBJ1-3
CASSPLGGGHGYTF	TGCGCCAGCAGCCCCCTGGGAGGGGGCCATGGCTACACCTTC	TRBD1	TRBV5-1	few	TRBJ1-2
CASSVTTDTQYF	TGTGCCAGCAGCGTCACCACAGATACGCAGTATTTT	.	TRBV9	many	TRBJ2-3
CASSQEQGGETQYF	TGCGCCAGCAGCCAAGAACAGGGGGGGGAGACCCAGTACTTC	.	TRBV4-3	few	TRBJ2-5
CSAMAGWAMNTEAFF	TGCAGCGCGATGGCGGGGTGGGCCATGAACACTGAAGCTTTCTTT	.	TRBV29-1	many	TRBJ1-1
CASSQVGRAKGRELFF	TGCGCCAGCAGCCAAGTTGGGCGGGCCAAGGGCCGGGAGCTGTTTTTT	.	TRBV4-3	many	TRBJ2-2
CASSQGRTDSPLHF	TGCGCCAGCAGCCAGGGGCGGACCGATTCACCCCTCCACTTT	.	TRBV5-1	few	TRBJ1-6
CAIAGRGNSYNSPLHF	TGTGCCATCGCGGGCAGGGGCAACTCCTATAATTCACCCCTCCACTTT	.	TRBV10-3	.	TRBJ1-6
CASSDHLGRYWSPLHF	TGTGCCAGCAGTGACCACTTGGGAAGGTATTGGTCACCCCTCCACTTT	.	TRBV6-4	few	TRBJ1-6
CASSQEHRTGANEKLFF	TGTGCCAGCAGCCAAGAACACAGGACCGGGGCTAATGAAAAACTGTTTTTT	.	TRBV4-2	.	TRBJ1-4
CASSLAGGQYNSPLHF	TGTGCCAGCAGCTTAGCCGGGGGACAGTATAATTCACCCCTCCACTTT	TRBD1	TRBV7-6	.	TRBJ1-6
CASSVAADTQYF	TGTGCCAGCAGCGTAGCAGCAGATACGCAGTATTTT	.	TRBV9	many	TRBJ2-3
CASSVSPGGRPEAFF	TGTGCCAGCAGCGTATCCCCGGGAGGGAGGCCTGAAGCTTTCTTT	.	TRBV12-3/TRBV12-4	.	TRBJ1-1
CASTPPGSAKNIQYF	TGTGCCAGCACCCCCCCCGGGTCAGCCAAAAACATTCAGTACTTC	.	TRBV7-9	few	TRBJ2-4
CASSVEPSASYNEQFF	TGTGCCAGCAGCGTAGAACCCAGCGCCTCCTACAATGAGCAGTTCTTC	.	TRBV9	few	TRBJ2-1
CAISVRDSSTDTQYF	TGTGCCATCAGTGTCCGGGACAGTAGCACAGATACGCAGTATTTT	TRBD1	TRBV10-3	.	TRBJ2-3
CASSRFRGVLGEQYF	TGTGCCAGCAGCAGATTCAGGGGGGTATTGGGAGAGCAGTACTTC	.	TRBV7-6	few	TRBJ2-7